The 19 T cell receptor beta chains presented below share a single source sample, sequenced in a study of T-cell memory formation after mild COVID-19. One entry per CDR3 protein results from TCRdb running MiXCR on the 5' RACE reads. The repertoire holds 300,000 to 350,000 distinct CDR3 sequences, roughly a fifth seen once, with around 20% in the top ten. Sequencing was performed on PBMCs or a T cell subset sorted from them (not recorded which). The receptors here all came from a man aged 18 to 30 who had mild COVID-19 (a few samples of this study predate the infection). Cell type and time point are not known.

This clonotype was seen a few times. This chain joins TRBV10-3 and TRBJ2-1; D unclear. CDR3 length equals 16 residues. In germline, CDR1 is ENHRY, CDR2 SYGVKD. The V end was cut by 2 bases, the J end by 3 bases, with 14 bases between. The CDR3 reads CAISEPLEHGYNEQFF. The CDR3 nucleotides read TGTGCCATCAGTGAGCCGCTGGAACACGGCTACAATGAGCAGTTCTTC.

The chain joins TRBV10-3 to TRBJ2-5; 11 nucleotides match TRBD1. Germline lookup yields CDR1 ENHRY and CDR2 SYGVKD. The CDR3 has 19 amino acids. The V and J ends lost 6 bases and 3 bases, in that order; junction bases with no gene match: 18. The CDR3 DNA follows: TGTGCCATCAGCCGCTCCCCCTTGGACAGGGGGCCCGATAAAGAGACCCAGTACTTC. This codes for CAISRSPLDRGPDKETQYF.

This chain connects TRBV5-4 to TRBJ2-7; no definite D call. Looked up from germline, CDR1 is SGHNT and CDR2 is YYREEE (reference sequence). This CDR3 comprises 12 residues. The ends were cut back, 3 bases at V and 5 bases at J, with 9 bases in the middle. This CDR3 is CASSSTVNEQYF. CDR3 in DNA: TGTGCCAGCAGCTCCACAGTGAACGAGCAGTACTTC.

The chain couples TRBV6-5 to TRBJ2-1, with 10 bases fitting TRBD2. Trimming took 10 bases from V and 8 from J; bases not matched to a gene: 14. Per germline, CDR1 MNHEY and CDR2 SVGAGI. CDR3 length: 15 amino acids. The CDR3 DNA follows: TGTGCCACCACGGGCCCTAGCGGGGGTCGGGATGAGCAGTTCTTC. Translating it yields CATTGPSGGRDEQFF.

The gene calls are TRBV2 and TRBJ2-5; D ambiguous. V lost 8 bases and J lost 5, with 12 bases in between. The CDR3 has 12 amino acids. Looked up from germline, CDR1 is SNHLY and CDR2 is FYNNEI. DNA of the CDR3: TGTGCCAGCCCCGCGCTTGGGGAGACCCAGTACTTC. It specifies CASPALGETQYF. Together with reference TRBV2 and TRBJ2-5, the CDR3 gives the full variable domain: EPEVTQTPSHQVTQMGQEVILRCVPISNHLYFYWYRQILGQKVEFLVSFYNNEISEKSEIFDDQFSVERPDGSNFTLKIRSTKLEDSAMYFCASPALGETQYFGPGTRLLVL.

CDR3 coding DNA: TGTGCCAGCAGCTTAAGAAGCCCGGGACCCTATGGCTACACCTTC. Protein sequence: CASSLRSPGPYGYTF. The J gene is TRBJ1-2, the V gene TRBV7-9, with D maybe TRBD1 (5 bases). This CDR3 is built from 15 residues. V shed 2 bases and J shed 4 bases, with 14 bases lying between them. Germline V gene data show CDR1 as SEHNR and CDR2 as FQNEAQ (reference sequence).

The table lists this clonotype with a few counts. The chain uses TRBV2 and TRBJ2-5; 7 nucleotides align to TRBD2. V lost 6 bases to trimming and J lost 5 bases; unmatched junction nucleotides: 6. Germline loops: CDR1 SNHLY, CDR2 FYNNEI. The CDR3 sequence is 13 residues long. CDR3 nucleotide sequence: TGTGCCAGCAGGGGACTACCAGGGGAGACCCAGTACTTC. Protein sequence: CASRGLPGETQYF.

This clonotype came up once. The chain couples TRBV5-1 to TRBJ2-7; 8 bases line up with TRBD2. The CDR3 covers 15 residues. Per the germline V gene, CDR1 is SGHRS and CDR2 is YFSETQ. The V segment lost 4 bases and the J segment 0 bases; nucleotides outside the gene matches: 6. CDR3: CASSTVAGNSYEQYF. The CDR3 coding sequence is TGCGCCAGCAGCACCGTAGCGGGGAACTCCTACGAGCAGTACTTC. Looking up the rest from reference TRBV5-1 and TRBJ2-7 gives the full variable domain: KAGVTQTPRYLIKTRGQQVTLSCSPISGHRSVSWYQQTPGQGLQFLFEYFSETQRNKGNFPGRFSGRQFSNSRSEMNVSTLELGDSALYLCASSTVAGNSYEQYFGPGTRLTVT.

This clonotype was detected ten times or more. This chain links TRBV20-1 with TRBJ1-1, with TRBD1 as a possible D gene (5 bases). The CDR3 runs to 13 residues. V lost 2 bases, J lost 1 base, and 8 bases lay in between. The germline V gene encodes CDR1 DFQATT and CDR2 SNEGSKA (reference sequence). DNA for the CDR3: TGCAGTGCTAGAACCGGGGGGAACACTGAAGCTTTCTTT. It translates to CSARTGGNTEAFF.

This clonotype was detected a few times. The chain is built from TRBV5-1 and TRBJ1-1; D is undetermined. Trimming stripped 2 bases from V and 0 bases from J, with 8 bases between. Germline V gene data show CDR1 as SGHRS and CDR2 as YFSETQ. The CDR3 length is 14 residues. The CDR3 bases are TGCGCCAGCAGCTTTGCCGGCTTGAACACTGAAGCTTTCTTT. This gives the protein CASSFAGLNTEAFF.

This rearrangement joins TRBV10-3 to TRBJ1-2; 10 positions match TRBD1. The V gene end was trimmed by 9 bases and the J gene end by 3 bases; junction bases not matched to a gene: 10. The CDR3 totals 15 residues. Germline V gene sequence: CDR1 ENHRY, CDR2 SYGVKD. The CDR3 bases are TGTGCCATTCGGGACAGGGGTTTTGATGACTATGGCTACACCTTC. It encodes CAIRDRGFDDYGYTF.

The V call is TRBV9, the J call TRBJ2-7; the match to TRBD2 covers 8 bases. Germline V gene sequence: CDR1 SGDLS, CDR2 YYNGEE. CDR3 length: 16 amino acids. The V gene end was trimmed by 4 bases and the J gene end by 1 base; junction bases not matched to a gene: 10. CDR3 DNA: TGTGCCAGCAGCCTAAGGCGGGGGGCCCTTTCCTACGAGCAGTACGTC. Translation: CASSLRRGALSYEQYV.

This chain links TRBV7-3 with TRBJ2-1; maybe TRBD2 (7 bases). With 4 bases removed from V and 0 bases from J, the gap between germline ends came to 10 bases. CDR1 and CDR2 from the germline V gene are SGHTA and FQGTGA. The CDR3 runs 15 residues. The CDR3 nucleotides are TGTGCCAGCAGCTCGGCGGGGGCCTCCTACAATGAGCAGTTCTTC. Protein: CASSSAGASYNEQFF.

The chain couples TRBV5-6 to TRBJ2-1; D possibly corresponds to TRBD1 (5 bases). V lost 4 bases, J lost 4 bases, and 9 bases lay in between. Germline V gives CDR1 SGHDT, CDR2 YYEEEE. The CDR3 loop spans 13 amino acids. The CDR3 region has the DNA TGTGCCAGCAGCAAAGACAGTTACAATGAGCAGTTCTTC. Protein: CASSKDSYNEQFF.

This chain uses TRBV20-1 with TRBJ2-7; 10 bases fit TRBD2. The CDR3 covers 14 residues. Germline V lookup: CDR1 DFQATT, CDR2 SNEGSKA (reference sequence). V gave up 3 bases and J gave up 2 bases; unmatched junction bases: 4. The chain's CDR3 is CSASASGGTYEQYV. In DNA, the CDR3 is TGCAGTGCTAGTGCTAGCGGGGGAACCTACGAGCAGTACGTC.

The sample holds many counts of this clonotype. The genes are TRBV5-1 and TRBJ2-4; a weak D match, TRBD2 (6 bases). Deletions cut 5 bases from V and 3 bases from J, with 15 bases between. Per the germline V gene, CDR1 is SGHRS and CDR2 is YFSETQ. This CDR3 is 15 amino acids long. CDR3: CASSPRGTSKNIQYF. The CDR3 DNA reads TGCGCCAGCAGTCCCCGGGGGACCAGCAAAAACATTCAGTACTTC.

The chain uses TRBV3-1 and TRBJ2-2; D gene ambiguous. The CDR3 extends over 12 amino acids. Looked up from germline, CDR1 is LGHDT and CDR2 is YNNKEL (reference sequence). V lost 8 bases and J 4 bases, leaving 8 bases between the germline ends. CDR3: CASCVLTGELFF. CDR3 bases: TGTGCCAGCTGTGTCCTCACCGGGGAGCTGTTTTTT.

This chain uses TRBV10-3 with TRBJ2-5; 12 nucleotides line up with TRBD2. V shed 2 bases and J 5 bases; nucleotides not matched to a gene: 6. Germline lookup yields CDR1 ENHRY and CDR2 SYGVKD. This CDR3 contains 16 residues. The CDR3 loop reads CAISEGLAGFVETQYF. In DNA form, the CDR3 reads TGTGCCATCAGTGAGGGACTAGCGGGGTTTGTGGAGACCCAGTACTTC.

This clonotype was counted between two and nine times. This sequence joins TRBV3-1 and TRBJ1-4; D perhaps matches TRBD1 (6 bases). The CDR3 covers 13 residues. Germline assignment: CDR1 LGHDT and CDR2 YNNKEL (reference sequence). V dropped 3 bases and J dropped 8 bases, with 10 bases sitting between them. Here the CDR3 DNA reads TGTGCCAGCAGCCAGTATCAGGGGGAAAAACTGTTTTTT. This sequence encodes CASSQYQGEKLFF. Full variable domain (remainder filled in from reference TRBV3-1 and TRBJ1-4): DTAVSQTPKYLVTQMGNDKSIKCEQNLGHDTMYWYKQDSKKFLKIMFSYNNKELIINETVPNRFSPKSPDKAHLNLHINSLELGDSAVYFCASSQYQGEKLFFGSGTQLSVL.